These 30 T cell receptor beta chains share one sample of origin, sequenced in a study of radiotherapy plus CTLA-4 blockade in lung cancer. The protocol was immunoSEQ multiplex PCR, while the TCRdb copy is restricted to in-frame clones and leaves out a portion. The table has under 20,000 clones, around 86% seen once. Sequencing was performed on peripheral blood, taken from a patient treated with radiotherapy plus ipilimumab. The origin of the receptors is a human donor with non-small cell lung cancer whose response to radiotherapy plus ipilimumab could not be evaluated.

V usage is TRBV14 and J usage is TRBJ2-7; 7 nucleotides line up with TRBD1. CDR1 and CDR2 from the germline V gene are SGHDN and FVKESK. The CDR3 covers 16 residues. J was trimmed by 3 bases and V by 3 bases; bases with no gene match: 11. The CDR3 here is CASSQGQIPWIYEQYF. CDR3 bases: TGTGCCAGCAGCCAGGGACAGATTCCCTGGATCTACGAGCAGTACTTC.

This clone was seen a few times. V usage is TRBV12-5 and J usage is TRBJ2-1; TRBD1 might be the D (5 bases). Germline loops: CDR1 LGHNT, CDR2 FRNRAP. This CDR3 is 17 amino acids long. The V gene lost 3 bases and the J gene lost 0 bases, with 15 bases spanning the gap. CDR3 DNA sequence: TGTGCTAGTGGTTTCGGCCTGGGGCTGGGCTCCTACAATGAGCAGTTCTTC. Residues: CASGFGLGLGSYNEQFF.

This clone showed up just a few times. V is TRBV4-3 and J is TRBJ2-3; possible D gene TRBD2, 6 bases. Trimming stripped 0 bases from V and 6 bases from J, with 22 bases between. The germline gives CDR1 LGHNA, CDR2 YSLEER. The length of the CDR3 is 18 residues. The CDR3 region has the DNA TGCGCCAGCAGCCAAGATTTAGGCGGAACGGGGGAGTTCGATACGCAGTATTTT. Translated, it gives CASSQDLGGTGEFDTQYF.

The V call is TRBV15, the J call TRBJ2-5; D is undetermined. V dropped 3 bases and J dropped 5 bases, with 4 bases sitting between them. Germline V gene data show CDR1 as LNHNV and CDR2 as YYDKDF (reference sequence). The CDR3 runs 11 residues. CDR3 amino acids: CATSSRETQYF. The DNA of the CDR3 is TGTGCCACCAGCAGCAGGGAGACCCAGTACTTC.

The rearrangement links TRBV6-6 to TRBJ2-5; no clear D. The J call may be wrong; the DNA end is better matched by TRBJ2-7. This CDR3 has 15 residues. The V gene's germline CDR1 is MNHNY and CDR2 SVGAGI (reference sequence). CDR3 protein: CASKFEETASYEQYF. The DNA of the CDR3 is TGTGCCAGCAAATTCGAGGAAACCGCCTCCTACGAGCAGTACTTC.

The rearrangement links TRBV29-1 to TRBJ1-1, with D possibly being TRBD1 (5 bases). The CDR3 has 13 residues. V was trimmed by 4 bases and J by 6 bases, leaving 15 bases between them. Germline loops: CDR1 SQVTM, CDR2 ANQGSEA. The CDR3 region is CSVGGGGVPEAFF. Written as DNA, the CDR3 is TGCAGCGTTGGGGGGGGTGGGGTCCCTGAAGCTTTCTTT.

The chain links TRBV18 to TRBJ1-1; D is undetermined. The germline V and J ends were trimmed by 0 bases and 5 bases, with 13 bases remaining between them. The V gene's germline CDR1 is KGHSH and CDR2 LQKENI. The CDR3 is 15 residues long. The CDR3, as DNA: TGTGCCAGCTCACCACCGAACCATCGGGGAACTGAAGCTTTCTTT. The encoded protein is CASSPPNHRGTEAFF.

J is TRBJ1-5 and V is TRBV7-9, with 7 bases lining up with TRBD1. Germline V gene lookup returns CDR1 SEHNR and CDR2 FQNEAQ (reference sequence). CDR3 size: 13 residues. V dropped 5 bases and J dropped 6; count of bases not matched to a gene: 4. CDR3 region: CASSPGGSQPQHF. The DNA for the CDR3 is TGTGCCAGCAGCCCAGGGGGGAGTCAGCCCCAGCATTTT. Full variable domain (rest looked up from reference TRBV7-9 and TRBJ1-5): DTGVSQNPRHKITKRGQNVTFRCDPISEHNRLYWYRQTLGQGPEFLTYFQNEAQLEKSRLLSDRFSAERPKGSFSTLEIQRTEQGDSAMYLCASSPGGSQPQHFGDGTRLSIL.

The gene calls are TRBV18 and TRBJ1-1; the D is unclear. The CDR3 runs to 13 residues. V was cut by 2 bases and J by 5 bases, with 9 bases left in between. From germline, CDR1 is KGHSH and CDR2 LQKENI. The CDR3 sequence: CASSPSSGTEAFF. In DNA form, the CDR3 reads TGTGCCAGCTCACCATCATCGGGGACTGAAGCTTTCTTT.

This clone was seen more than once but under ten times. This rearrangement joins TRBV5-8 to TRBJ2-5; 7 bases are a match to TRBD2. This CDR3 comprises 16 residues. Germline values: CDR1 SGHTS, CDR2 YDEGEE. Trimming removed 2 bases from V and 2 bases from J; junction bases left unmatched: 9. CDR3 amino acids: CASSLWSSGRQETQYF. The CDR3 DNA reads TGTGCCAGCAGCTTATGGTCTAGCGGAAGACAAGAGACCCAGTACTTC.

The V gene is TRBV28, the J gene TRBJ2-1; maybe TRBD1 (6 bases). Germline loops: CDR1 MDHEN, CDR2 SYDVKM. The germline V and J ends were trimmed by 2 bases and 7 bases, with 15 bases remaining between them. This CDR3 is 15 amino acids long. This CDR3 is CASSLGRGPLNEQFF. The CDR3 region has the DNA TGTGCCAGCAGTTTAGGCAGGGGTCCACTAAATGAGCAGTTCTTC.

In DNA form, the CDR3 reads TGTGCCAGCAGCCCCAACCCGACCGGGACTCGGGAGCTGTTTTTT. Translated: CASSPNPTGTRELFF. V and J are TRBV7-2 and TRBJ2-2; D is perhaps TRBD2 (6 bases). The CDR3 has 15 residues. Trimming left V 5 bases short and J 9 bases short, with 19 bases between. The germline CDR1 and CDR2 sequences are SGHTA and FQGNSA.

This clone was counted between two and nine times. The chain employs TRBV7-2 and TRBJ1-6; D unclear. Germline V gives CDR1 SGHTA, CDR2 FQGNSA. V was trimmed by 4 bases and J by 10 bases, leaving 17 bases between them. CDR3 length equals 15 residues. CDR3 sequence: CASSSLRHSSSPLHF. The CDR3 DNA follows: TGTGCCAGCAGCTCCCTTAGACATTCGAGCTCACCCCTCCACTTT.

This sequence joins TRBV28 and TRBJ2-7; 9 positions agree with TRBD2. The trim removed 5 bases at V and 3 bases at J, leaving 8 bases unmatched. This CDR3 is built from 15 residues. Per the germline V gene, CDR1 is MDHEN and CDR2 is SYDVKM. The DNA of the CDR3 is TGTGCCAGCAGTCGAAACCTAGCGGGACACTACGAGCAGTACTTC. Its translation is CASSRNLAGHYEQYF.

The genes are TRBV6-5 and TRBJ2-5, with TRBD2 matching 12 bases. The better agreement between TRBJ2-7 and the DNA end casts doubt on the J call. Germline-derived CDR1 and CDR2 are MNHEY and SVGAGI. CDR3 length: 16 amino acids. The CDR3 is CASSYRGLAGSIEQYF. In DNA form, the CDR3 reads TGTGCCAGCAGTTACCGGGGACTAGCGGGCTCCATCGAGCAGTACTTC.

The chain employs TRBV5-1 and TRBJ2-5; D may be TRBD2 (5 bases). The CDR3 has 14 amino acids. CDR1 and CDR2 (germline): SGHRS, YFSETQ. Trimming took off 5 bases at V and 5 bases at J, with 16 bases between the two ends. This chain's CDR3 is CASRDGPRRETQYF. The CDR3 DNA is TGCGCCAGCAGGGATGGGCCCCGGAGGGAGACCCAGTACTTC. The full variable domain, its missing parts supplied by reference TRBV5-1 and TRBJ2-5, is KAGVTQTPRYLIKTRGQQVTLSCSPISGHRSVSWYQQTPGQGLQFLFEYFSETQRNKGNFPGRFSGRQFSNSRSEMNVSTLELGDSALYLCASRDGPRRETQYFGPGTRLLVL.

This clone was picked up a small number of times. The chain links TRBV18 to TRBJ2-2; weak D call: TRBD1 (5 bases). The CDR3 length is 14 residues. Germline-derived CDR1 and CDR2 are KGHSH and LQKENI. Deletions cut 3 bases from V and 6 bases from J, with 11 bases between. The DNA for the CDR3 is TGTGCCAGCTCACCGGGCAGGGTCTCCGGGGAGCTGTTTTTT. Amino acid sequence: CASSPGRVSGELFF.

The chain couples TRBV2 to TRBJ1-5; 10 nucleotides align to TRBD1. The J segment lost 6 bases and the V segment lost 6 bases, leaving 8 bases of the junction unmatched. This CDR3 is built from 15 residues. Looked up from germline, CDR1 is SNHLY and CDR2 is FYNNEI. The CDR3 is CASRTPGTGAQPQHF. In DNA form, the CDR3 reads TGTGCCAGCAGGACTCCGGGGACAGGGGCTCAGCCCCAGCATTTT.

The rearrangement links TRBV5-1 to TRBJ1-4; 7 bases map to TRBD1. Germline V gene lookup returns CDR1 SGHRS and CDR2 YFSETQ. The CDR3 has 14 amino acids. The V gene end was trimmed by 0 bases and the J gene end by 4 bases; junction bases not matched to a gene: 0. CDR3 sequence reads: CASSLGQGNEKLFF. CDR3 nucleotides: TGCGCCAGCAGCTTGGGACAGGGTAATGAAAAACTGTTTTTT.

The chain employs TRBV5-4 and TRBJ2-7, with TRBD1 matching over 8 bases. The germline V gene encodes CDR1 SGHNT and CDR2 YYREEE (reference sequence). Trimming removed 0 bases from V and 0 bases from J; junction bases left unmatched: 2. CDR3 length equals 15 residues. CDR3: CASSLGQGSSYEQYF. CDR3 DNA sequence: TGTGCCAGCAGCTTGGGACAGGGGAGCTCCTACGAGCAGTACTTC.

The chain employs TRBV2 and TRBJ2-7, with a possible D match to TRBD1 (6 bases). Germline CDR1 reads SNHLY; CDR2 reads FYNNEI. V gave up 3 bases and J gave up 2 bases, with 11 bases separating them. CDR3 length: 14 amino acids. The CDR3 is CASSDDGGTYEQYF. CDR3 coding DNA: TGTGCCAGCAGTGATGATGGGGGCACCTACGAGCAGTACTTC.

This clone was detected only once. The chain combines TRBV4-2 with TRBJ1-6, with TRBD1 as a possible D gene (6 bases). This CDR3 contains 15 residues. Trimming removed 0 bases at V and 6 bases at J, with 9 bases between. Germline-derived CDR1 and CDR2 are LGHNA and YNFKEQ. The CDR3 sequence: CASSQEAGANSPLHF. For the CDR3, the DNA is TGTGCCAGCAGCCAAGAAGCGGGGGCTAATTCACCCCTCCACTTT.

This chain uses TRBV11-3 with TRBJ2-2; 9 bases are shared with TRBD2. The J segment lost 4 bases and the V segment lost 1 base, leaving 1 base of the junction unmatched. From germline, CDR1 is SGHNT and CDR2 YENEEA. This CDR3 region has 15 residues. The CDR3 sequence is CASSLGGRATGELFF. The CDR3 bases are TGTGCCAGCAGCTTAGGCGGGAGGGCCACCGGGGAGCTGTTTTTT.

The genes are TRBV7-2 and TRBJ2-2; possible D gene TRBD1, 6 bases. This CDR3 is 15 amino acids long. The germline V and J ends were trimmed by 0 bases and 3 bases, with 8 bases remaining between them. The V gene's germline CDR1 is SGHTA and CDR2 FQGNSA. For the CDR3, the DNA is TGTGCCAGCAGCTTAGCGGGGGCGTACACCGGGGAGCTGTTTTTT. Amino acids: CASSLAGAYTGELFF.

This clone has a single count. The chain is built from TRBV10-3 and TRBJ1-3; D is undetermined. The CDR3 has 15 residues. V shed 4 bases and J shed 2 bases, with 12 bases lying between them. CDR1 is ENHRY, CDR2 SYGVKD, per germline. The DNA of the CDR3 is TGTGCCATCAGTGCGGACGGACTCGCTGGAAACACCATATATTTT. Translated, it gives CAISADGLAGNTIYF.

V is TRBV5-1 and J is TRBJ2-5; 8 bases fit TRBD1. After removal of 4 bases from V and 2 bases from J, the junction contained 7 bases not matched to a gene. The germline gives CDR1 SGHRS, CDR2 YFSETQ. This CDR3 contains 15 residues. The CDR3 DNA is TGCGCCAGCAGCCCGGACAGGGTTGGACAAGAGACCCAGTACTTC. It yields the protein CASSPDRVGQETQYF.

This clone was seen only a few times. The chain employs TRBV10-2 and TRBJ2-2; 7 nucleotides line up with TRBD1. Per the germline V gene, CDR1 is WSHSY and CDR2 is SAAADI. V shed 9 bases, J shed 1 base, and the junction held 5 bases outside the gene matches. The CDR3 runs 14 residues. The DNA of the CDR3 is TGCGCCAGTACGGGACAGCTGAACACCGGGGAGCTGTTTTTT. Protein: CASTGQLNTGELFF.

The genes are TRBV27 and TRBJ1-4; 8 bases agree with TRBD1. V lost 4 bases to trimming and J lost 7 bases; unmatched junction nucleotides: 11. CDR1 is MNHEY, CDR2 SMNVEV, per germline (reference sequence). The CDR3 has 16 residues. This chain's CDR3 is CASSSQGAGLVEKLFF. CDR3 DNA: TGTGCCAGCAGTTCGCAGGGGGCTGGGCTAGTTGAAAAACTGTTTTTT.

The chain uses TRBV10-3 and TRBJ1-1, with TRBD1 matching over 7 bases. The CDR3 has 15 amino acids. Germline CDR1 is ENHRY and CDR2 is SYGVKD. V shed 0 bases, J shed 1 base, and the junction held 2 bases outside the gene matches. CDR3 nucleotide sequence: TGTGCCATCAGTGAGTCGGGACAGAGGAACACTGAAGCTTTCTTT. Its protein is CAISESGQRNTEAFF.

CDR3 sequence reads: CASSPDRIGELFF. The CDR3 region has the DNA TGTGCCAGCAGTCCGGACAGGATCGGGGAGCTGTTTTTT. The V and J genes are TRBV2 and TRBJ2-2; 7 bases fit TRBD1. This CDR3 spans 13 amino acids. J was trimmed by 7 bases and V by 5 bases; bases with no gene match: 4. The germline V gene encodes CDR1 SNHLY and CDR2 FYNNEI.